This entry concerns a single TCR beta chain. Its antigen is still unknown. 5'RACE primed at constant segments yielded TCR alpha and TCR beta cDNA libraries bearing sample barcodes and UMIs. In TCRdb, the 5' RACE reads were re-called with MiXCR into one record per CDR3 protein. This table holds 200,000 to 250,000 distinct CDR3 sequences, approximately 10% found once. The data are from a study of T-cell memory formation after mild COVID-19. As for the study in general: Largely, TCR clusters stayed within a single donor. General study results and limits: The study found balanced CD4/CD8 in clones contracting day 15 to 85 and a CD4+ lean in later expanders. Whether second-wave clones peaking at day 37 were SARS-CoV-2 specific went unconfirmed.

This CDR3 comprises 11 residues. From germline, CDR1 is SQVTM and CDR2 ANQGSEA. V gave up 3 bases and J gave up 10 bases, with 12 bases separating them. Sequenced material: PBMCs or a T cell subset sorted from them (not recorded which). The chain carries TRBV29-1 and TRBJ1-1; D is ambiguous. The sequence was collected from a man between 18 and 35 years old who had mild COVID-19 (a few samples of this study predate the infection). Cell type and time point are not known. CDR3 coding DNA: TGCAGCGTTGAGATTCTGGAGGGAGCTTTCTTT. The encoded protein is CSVEILEGAFF. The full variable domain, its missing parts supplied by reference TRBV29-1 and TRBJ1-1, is SAVISQKPSRDICQRGTSLTIQCQVDSQVTMMFWYRQQPGQSLTLIATANQGSEATYESGFVIDKFPISRPNLTFSTLTVSNMSPEDSSIYLCSVEILEGAFFGQGTRLTVV.